This T cell receptor (beta chain) was observed in a study of post-analysis software for immune sequencing data. About this clonotype itself: Its target is unknown.

The CDR3 runs 17 residues. CDR1 WNHNN and CDR2 SYGVQD come from the germline V gene (reference sequence). Trimming at V came to 5 bases and at J to 4 bases, leaving 11 bases not matched to a gene. Libraries were made from TCR beta cDNA, and they carried unique molecular identifiers. Input amounts of 1 to 10 million T cells were used. These gave 500,000 or so cDNA molecules, so each molecule approximated one T cell. TCRdb re-called the PCR reads with MiXCR, one entry per CDR3 protein. The sample includes roughly 570,000 distinct CDR3 sequences, 34% of them seen just once. Study-wide findings and caveats: Patients carried 5 or 6 TRBV segments more frequently than controls did, and TRBV5-6, TRBV5-1 and TRBV20-1 were among them.

Sequenced input: blood. The chain combines TRBV10-1 with TRBJ2-2; 9 positions agree with TRBD1. This clonotype originated in a girl aged 2-17 years with multiple sclerosis. The CDR3 protein is CASSSPPGQGITGELFF. CDR3 nucleotides: TGCGCCAGCAGTTCTCCCCCGGGACAGGGAATCACCGGGGAGCTGTTTTTT.